This T cell receptor beta chain was recorded in a study of blood T cell repertoires in COVID-19. On the study more broadly: COVID-19 samples, acute and convalescent, were from the United States, Italy and Spain. Sample material is recorded as cDNA or gDNA derived from T cells, B-cell-depleted T cells, or PBMCs.

Germline lookup yields CDR1 SGHRS and CDR2 YFSETQ. The germline V and J ends were trimmed by 3 bases and 14 bases, with 24 bases remaining between them. The CDR3 totals 16 residues. Authors' data handling: Amplification of reference gene primers provided the estimated nucleated cell counts. The protocol was immunoSEQ multiplex PCR, while the TCRdb copy is restricted to in-frame clones and leaves out a portion. The V and J calls and the clone size are those of that table, but D and trimming were determined from the DNA. This sample carries about 240,000 clones, 70% to 85% of them seen once, and the ten largest clones take around 9.9%.

The chain has TRBV5-1 and TRBJ1-6, with TRBD1 as a possible D gene (6 bases). Sequencing was done on a sample of peripheral blood. This clonotype originated in a woman of 80 years or more with acute or convalescent COVID-19. This chain's CDR3 is CASSSDSRQAAGALHF. Written as DNA, the CDR3 is TGCGCCAGCAGCTCAGACTCCCGACAGGCCGCGGGGGCCCTCCACTTT.